This T cell receptor beta chain was sequenced during a study of T cell changes during pregnancy in multiple sclerosis (dated by TCRdb to between 2018 and 2020). For the study in its entirety: In women with multiple sclerosis, the researchers looked at how the T cell repertoire shifted as pregnancy progressed.

The trim is 5 bases for V and 1 base for J, with a gap of 13 bases between the germline ends. CDR3 length: 15 amino acids, cysteine to phenylalanine. Of the read, only the CDR3 DNA is kept; its 45 bases are in frame from base 1. The CDR1 and CDR2 encoded by the germline V gene are SGHVS and FQNEAQ. To prepare the library, the immunoSEQ multiplex PCR assay was applied. TCRdb carries this immuneACCESS record with in-frame sequences only. Its versions omit some clonotypes, under half of them owing to an unresolved V gene in the studies checked, with the rest unexplained. A total of some 80,000 clones appear in this sample, roughly 96% of them only once. The top ten constitute over 0.95% of the sample. Remarks on this clone: Which antigen it targets is not known. Qualities for individual bases were not recorded, and no much larger clone is one base off.

This specimen consisted of peripheral blood, obtained in the second trimester of pregnancy. The sequence links TRBV7-8 to TRBJ2-3; a tentative D match to TRBD2 spans 5 bases. The TCR was taken from a female donor with multiple sclerosis, enrolled in a pregnancy study. The sequence in DNA is TGTGCCAGCAGCGTTGCCGGGGAACGCACAGATACGCAGTATTTT. This encodes CASSVAGERTDTQYF.